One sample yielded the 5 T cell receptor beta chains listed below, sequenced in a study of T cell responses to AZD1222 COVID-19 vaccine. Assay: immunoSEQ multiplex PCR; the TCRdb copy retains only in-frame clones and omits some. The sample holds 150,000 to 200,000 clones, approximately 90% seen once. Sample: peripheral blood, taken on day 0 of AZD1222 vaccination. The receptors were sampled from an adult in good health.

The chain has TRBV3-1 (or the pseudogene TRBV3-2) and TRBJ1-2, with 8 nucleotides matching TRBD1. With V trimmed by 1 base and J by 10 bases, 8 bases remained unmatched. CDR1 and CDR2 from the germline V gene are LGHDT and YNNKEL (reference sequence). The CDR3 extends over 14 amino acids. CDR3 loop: CASSQGGRGHVYTF. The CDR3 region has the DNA TGTGCCAGCAGCCAAGGTGGCAGGGGGCATGTCTACACCTTC.

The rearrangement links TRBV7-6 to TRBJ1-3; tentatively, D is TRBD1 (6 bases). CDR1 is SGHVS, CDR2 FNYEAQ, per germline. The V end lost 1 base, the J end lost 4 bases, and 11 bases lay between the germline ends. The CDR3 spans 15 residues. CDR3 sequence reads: CASSLDPGAGNTIYF. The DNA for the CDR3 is TGTGCCAGCAGCTTAGATCCAGGGGCCGGAAACACCATATATTTT.

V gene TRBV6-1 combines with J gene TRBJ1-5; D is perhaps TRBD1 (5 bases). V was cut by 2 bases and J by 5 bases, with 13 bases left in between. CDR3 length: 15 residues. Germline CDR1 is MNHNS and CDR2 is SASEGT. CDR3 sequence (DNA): TGTGCCAGCAGTGAAAGGGGAAGAAGAGATCAGCCCCAGCATTTT. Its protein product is CASSERGRRDQPQHF.

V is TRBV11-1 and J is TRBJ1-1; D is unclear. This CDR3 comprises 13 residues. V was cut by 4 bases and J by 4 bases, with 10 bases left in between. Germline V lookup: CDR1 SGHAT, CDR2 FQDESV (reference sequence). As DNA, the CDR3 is TGTGCCAGCAGCTCCGCACCGGTCACTGAAGCTTTCTTT. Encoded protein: CASSSAPVTEAFF. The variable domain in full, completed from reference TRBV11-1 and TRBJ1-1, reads EAEVAQSPRYKITEKSQAVAFWCDPISGHATLYWYRQILGQGPELLVQFQDESVVDDSQLPKDRFSAERLKGVDSTLKIQPAELGDSAMYLCASSSAPVTEAFFGQGTRLTVV.

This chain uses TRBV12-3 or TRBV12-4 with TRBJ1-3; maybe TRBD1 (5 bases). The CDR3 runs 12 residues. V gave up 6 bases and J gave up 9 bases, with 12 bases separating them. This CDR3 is CASSPTGGTIYF. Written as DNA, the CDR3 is TGTGCCAGCAGCCCCACGGGGGGCACCATATATTTT.